The T cell receptor beta chain described here comes from a study of Graves' ophthalmopathy and Graves' hyperthyroidism. Study findings and constraints: Blood was where most expanded thyroid clonotypes above 0.001 frequency also turned up.

Amplification targeted the TCR beta CDR3 regions, with RNA transcripts as the source material. First-round RT-PCR used HTBI primers; second-round multiplex PCR followed. TCRdb independently ran MiXCR on the multiplex PCR reads; one entry per CDR3 protein. The table lists approximately 460,000 distinct CDR3 sequences, under 15% of them singletons. Excluded were patients with other autoimmune diseases, uncontrolled infections, pregnancy or lactation. The authors used Ficoll-Paque density gradient centrifugation to separate PBMCs. The input was about 10 ml of fresh peripheral blood. Trimming took 3 bases from V and 5 from J; bases not matched to a gene: 6. The CDR3 extends over 14 amino acids. Germline V CDR1 and CDR2: SGHRS, YFSETQ. This clonotype showed up many times. Antigen unknown.

The source material was blood. The TCR sequence derives from a woman aged 25 to 39 with Graves' ophthalmopathy. The chain combines TRBV5-1 with TRBJ2-7; 9 nucleotides line up with TRBD1. In DNA, the CDR3 is TGCGCCAGCAGCTCCGGGACAGGGATCCACGAGCAGTACTTC. Translated: CASSSGTGIHEQYF.